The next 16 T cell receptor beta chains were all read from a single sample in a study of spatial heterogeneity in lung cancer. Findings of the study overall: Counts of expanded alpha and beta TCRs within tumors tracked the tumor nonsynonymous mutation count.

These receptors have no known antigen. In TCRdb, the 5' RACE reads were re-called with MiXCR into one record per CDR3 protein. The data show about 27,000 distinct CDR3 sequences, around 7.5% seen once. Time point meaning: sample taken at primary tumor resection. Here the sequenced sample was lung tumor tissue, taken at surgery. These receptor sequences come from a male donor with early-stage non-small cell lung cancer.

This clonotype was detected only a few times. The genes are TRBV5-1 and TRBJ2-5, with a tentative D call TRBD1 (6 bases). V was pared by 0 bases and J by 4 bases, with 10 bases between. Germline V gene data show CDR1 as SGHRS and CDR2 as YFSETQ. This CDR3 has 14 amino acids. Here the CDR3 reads CASSLGQVIETQYF. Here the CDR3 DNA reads TGCGCCAGCAGCTTGGGACAGGTTATAGAGACCCAGTACTTC.

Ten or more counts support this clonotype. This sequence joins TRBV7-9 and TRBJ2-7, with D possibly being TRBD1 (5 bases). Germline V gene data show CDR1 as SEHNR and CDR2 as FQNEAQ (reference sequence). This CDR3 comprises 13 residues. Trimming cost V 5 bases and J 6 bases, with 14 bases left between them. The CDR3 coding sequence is TGTGCCAGCAGCCCCGAACCCAGGGCCGAGCAGTACTTC. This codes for CASSPEPRAEQYF.

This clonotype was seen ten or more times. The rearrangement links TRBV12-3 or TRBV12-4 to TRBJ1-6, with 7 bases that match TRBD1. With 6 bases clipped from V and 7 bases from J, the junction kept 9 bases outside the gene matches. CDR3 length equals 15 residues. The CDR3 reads CASRRGGTENSPLHF. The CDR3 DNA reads TGTGCCAGCAGAAGGGGGGGGACAGAAAATTCACCCCTCCACTTT.

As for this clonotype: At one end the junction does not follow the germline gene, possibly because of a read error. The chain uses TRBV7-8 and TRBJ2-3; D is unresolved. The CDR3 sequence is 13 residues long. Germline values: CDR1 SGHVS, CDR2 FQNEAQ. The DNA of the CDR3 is TGTGCCGGCAGTCCTAGGAGCACAGATACGCAGTATTTT. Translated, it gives CAGSPRSTDTQYF.

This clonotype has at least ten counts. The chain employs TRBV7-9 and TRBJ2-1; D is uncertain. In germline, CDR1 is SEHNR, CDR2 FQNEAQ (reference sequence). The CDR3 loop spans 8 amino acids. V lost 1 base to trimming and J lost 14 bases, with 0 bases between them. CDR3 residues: CASSLEFF. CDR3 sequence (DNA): TGTGCCAGCAGCTTAGAGTTCTTC.

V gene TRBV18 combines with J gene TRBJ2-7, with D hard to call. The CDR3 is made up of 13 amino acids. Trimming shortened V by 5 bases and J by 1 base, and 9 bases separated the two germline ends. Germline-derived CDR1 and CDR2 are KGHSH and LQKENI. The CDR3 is CASSSGRSYEQYF. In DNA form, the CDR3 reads TGTGCCAGCTCATCTGGACGGTCCTACGAGCAGTACTTC. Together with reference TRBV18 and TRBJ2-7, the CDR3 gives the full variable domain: NAGVMQNPRHLVRRRGQEARLRCSPMKGHSHVYWYRQLPEEGLKFMVYLQKENIIDESGMPKERFSAEFPKEGPSILRIQQVVRGDSAAYFCASSSGRSYEQYFGPGTRLTVT.

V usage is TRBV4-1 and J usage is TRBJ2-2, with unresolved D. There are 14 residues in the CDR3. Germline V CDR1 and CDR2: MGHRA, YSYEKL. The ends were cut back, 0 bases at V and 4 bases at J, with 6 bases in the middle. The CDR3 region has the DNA TGCGCCAGCAGCCAAGAATACACCACCGGGGAGCTGTTTTTT. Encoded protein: CASSQEYTTGELFF.

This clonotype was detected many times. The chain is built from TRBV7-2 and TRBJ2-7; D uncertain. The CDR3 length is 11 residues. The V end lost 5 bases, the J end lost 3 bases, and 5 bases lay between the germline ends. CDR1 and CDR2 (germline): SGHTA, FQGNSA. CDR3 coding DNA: TGTGCCAGCAGCCTCCTCTACGAGCAGTACTTC. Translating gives CASSLLYEQYF.

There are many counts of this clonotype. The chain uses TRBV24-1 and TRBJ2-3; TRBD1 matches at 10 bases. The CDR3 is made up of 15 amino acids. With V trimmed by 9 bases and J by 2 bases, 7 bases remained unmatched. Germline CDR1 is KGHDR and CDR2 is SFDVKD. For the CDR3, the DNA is TGTGCCACCTCTCTCGGGACAGGGGTCACAGATACGCAGTATTTT. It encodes CATSLGTGVTDTQYF.

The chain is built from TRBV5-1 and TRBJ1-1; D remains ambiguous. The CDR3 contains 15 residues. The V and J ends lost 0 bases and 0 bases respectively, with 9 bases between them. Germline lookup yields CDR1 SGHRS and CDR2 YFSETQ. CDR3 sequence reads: CASSLEGPMNTEAFF. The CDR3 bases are TGCGCCAGCAGCTTGGAAGGACCCATGAACACTGAAGCTTTCTTT.

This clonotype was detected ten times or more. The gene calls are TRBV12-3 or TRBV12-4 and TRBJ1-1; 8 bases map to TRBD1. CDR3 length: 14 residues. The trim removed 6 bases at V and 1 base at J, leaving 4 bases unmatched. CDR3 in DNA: TGTGCCAGCAGCCTGGACAGGGCGAACACTGAAGCTTTCTTT. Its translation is CASSLDRANTEAFF.

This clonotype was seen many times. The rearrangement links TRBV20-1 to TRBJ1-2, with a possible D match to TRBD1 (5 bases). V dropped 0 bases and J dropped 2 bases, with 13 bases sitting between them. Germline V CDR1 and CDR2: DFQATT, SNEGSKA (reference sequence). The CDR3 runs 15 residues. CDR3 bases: TGCAGTGCTAGAGATCCCAGGGATTGGAACTATGGCTACACCTTC. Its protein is CSARDPRDWNYGYTF.

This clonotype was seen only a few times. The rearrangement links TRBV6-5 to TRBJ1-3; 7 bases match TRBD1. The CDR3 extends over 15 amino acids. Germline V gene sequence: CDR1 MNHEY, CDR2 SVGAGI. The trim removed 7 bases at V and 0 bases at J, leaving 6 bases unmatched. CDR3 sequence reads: CASIQDRHSGNTIYF. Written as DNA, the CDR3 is TGTGCCAGCATTCAGGACAGGCACTCTGGAAACACCATATATTTT.

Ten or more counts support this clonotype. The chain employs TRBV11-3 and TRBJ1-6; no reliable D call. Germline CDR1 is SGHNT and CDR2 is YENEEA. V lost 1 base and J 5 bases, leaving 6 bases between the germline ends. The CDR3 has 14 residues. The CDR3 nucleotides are TGTGCCAGCAGCTTAGGAGGTGATAATTCACCCCTCCACTTT. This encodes CASSLGGDNSPLHF.

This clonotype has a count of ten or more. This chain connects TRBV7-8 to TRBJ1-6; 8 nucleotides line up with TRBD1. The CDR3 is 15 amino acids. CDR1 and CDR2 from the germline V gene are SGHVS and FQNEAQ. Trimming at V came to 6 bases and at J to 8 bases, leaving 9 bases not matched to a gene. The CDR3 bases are TGTGCCAGCAGTTTATCAGGACAGGGAGATTCACCCCTCCACTTT. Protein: CASSLSGQGDSPLHF.

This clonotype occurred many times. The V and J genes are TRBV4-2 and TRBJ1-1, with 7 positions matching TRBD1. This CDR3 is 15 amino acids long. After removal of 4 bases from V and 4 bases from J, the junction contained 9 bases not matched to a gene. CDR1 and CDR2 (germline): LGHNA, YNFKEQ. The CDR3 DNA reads TGTGCCAGCAGCCTAGAACAGGGGAGAGGCACTGAAGCTTTCTTT. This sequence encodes CASSLEQGRGTEAFF.